This T cell receptor (beta chain) stems from a study of PD-1 blockade in classical Hodgkin lymphoma. The patients all showed relapse after autologous stem cell transplantation, while their brentuximab vedotin exposure varied. Germline V gene sequence: CDR1 WNHNN, CDR2 SYGVQD (reference sequence). Trimming shortened V by 2 bases and J by 6 bases, and 10 bases separated the two germline ends. The CDR3 contains 13 residues. This clone has a handful of counts. The repertoire was sequenced with immunoSEQ multiplex PCR; TCRdb's copy has only in-frame clones and lacks some. The table shows about 110,000 clones, with 89% occurring only once.

The input for sequencing was peripheral blood mononuclear cells (PBMCs), taken before the second cycle of nivolumab. This TCR derives from a human donor with classical Hodgkin lymphoma. The V gene is TRBV10-1, the J gene TRBJ2-5, with D unclear. The CDR3 loop reads CASSEGVGQTQYF. The CDR3 DNA sequence: TGCGCCAGCAGTGAGGGGGTAGGTCAGACCCAGTACTTC.